This TCR beta chain originates from a study of blood T cell repertoires in COVID-19 (dated by TCRdb to 2020 to 2022). For context, the study as a whole: Samples from collaborators originated in the United States, Italy and Spain and spanned both the acute and convalescent phases of COVID-19. The dataset comprised deeply sampled blood TCRbeta repertoires from subjects exposed to, actively infected with, or recovered from COVID-19. Samples came from the ongoing ImmuneRACE study (first 160 participants) plus 1,254 subjects from 6 global collaborators. The repertoires were released in a freely available public database intended as a resource for research on the immune response to SARS-CoV-2. Where HLA class I and class II types were available, the types were taken from metadata supplied by the sample provider, not from assay-based typing. Nearly every sample came with metadata listing a de-identified subject ID, COVID-19 status, age in years and sex. The material from the prospective study consisted of cDNA or gDNA derived from T cells, B-cell-depleted T cells, or PBMCs. The full study reports these points: Clinical and demographic metadata were provided uncurated, with the amount varying by source and participant.

From the cysteine through the phenylalanine, the CDR3 covers 17 amino acids. Only the CDR3 region is kept as DNA, spanning 51 bases read in frame from base 1. In the germline V gene, CDR1 corresponds to SGHRS and CDR2 to YFSETQ. V is reduced by 0 bases and J by 0 bases, leaving a spacing of 13 bases between them. In the prospective study, participants were about 18 to 95 years old, resided in about 25 geographic areas of the United States, and were enrolled through a virtual design. In the prospective study, participants were assigned to cohorts based on the clinical history participants reported in a screening survey and a study questionnaire. Recovered participants in ImmuneRACE Cohort 3 were defined by two consecutive negative NP/OP PCR tests, clearance by a healthcare professional, or resolution of symptoms. Each participant in the prospective study had whole blood, serum and a nasopharyngeal or oropharyngeal swab collected by mobile phlebotomists. Over a roughly 2-month period, participants in the prospective study had the option of providing additional blood draws and questionnaires. Blood samples from the prospective study were shipped frozen or at room temperature prior to DNA extraction.

Concerning this clone itself: There is no known antigen for this receptor. No base-level quality is on record; no much larger clone is a single base apart.

TCRbeta CDR3 regions were amplified from genomic DNA using the immunoSEQ Assay, a bias-controlled multiplex PCR. Concerning the study's data processing: The number of nucleated cells in each sample was estimated by amplification of reference gene primers within the assay. To quantify the absolute abundance of each unique TCRbeta CDR3 rearrangement, sequence reads were collapsed and filtered. For each sample, productive Simpson clonality was calculated as the square root of Simpson's diversity index across productive rearrangements. TCRdb stores this immuneACCESS table with in-frame sequences only. Part of the clones is absent; in the studies checked, under half of the shortfall reflects unresolved V genes, and no reason is known for the rest. From that table come the V and J calls and clone size; the DNA was used to work out D and trimming. This sample holds about 460,000 clones; 70% to 90% were observed only once. The ten largest account for 6.5% to 8.5% of the sample.

The sequenced sample was PBMCs or T cells enriched from blood (not recorded which). The V gene is TRBV5-1 and the J gene is TRBJ1-3, with an unclear D gene assignment. The sequence was obtained from an older woman who had recovered from COVID-19. The nucleotide sequence reads as follows: TGCGCCAGCAGCTTGGGGTTCGCTGCCGGCTCTGGAAACACCATATATTTT. This encodes CASSLGFAAGSGNTIYF.